Each of the 29 T cell receptor beta chains below was sequenced from the same sample in a study of blood T cell repertoires in COVID-19. TCRdb's table, derived via immunoSEQ multiplex PCR, lists solely in-frame clones and lacks some. The sample includes 390,000 or so clones, just over 85% seen only once; the top ten take over 1.3%. Sample: peripheral blood. The receptors were gathered from a woman in her twenties or thirties with active or convalescent COVID-19.

The chain links TRBV11-1 to TRBJ2-6; possible D gene TRBD2, 5 bases. Trimming took off 1 base at V and 3 bases at J, with 10 bases between the two ends. Germline V lookup: CDR1 SGHAT, CDR2 FQDESV (reference sequence). CDR3 length: 16 amino acids. The CDR3 DNA is TGTGCCAGCAGCTTAGGGGCGGGTGTTGGGGCCAACGTCCTGACTTTC. It is translated as CASSLGAGVGANVLTF. Drawing the rest from reference TRBV11-1 and TRBJ2-6, the complete variable domain is EAEVAQSPRYKITEKSQAVAFWCDPISGHATLYWYRQILGQGPELLVQFQDESVVDDSQLPKDRFSAERLKGVDSTLKIQPAELGDSAMYLCASSLGAGVGANVLTFGAGSRLTVL.

This clone was recorded a few times. The CDR3 DNA reads TGTGCCAGCACTACCGACAGGCCGAACACTGAAGCTTTCTTT. The encoded protein is CASTTDRPNTEAFF. The chain has TRBV6-5 and TRBJ1-1, with D possibly TRBD1 on 6 matching bases. Germline V gives CDR1 MNHEY, CDR2 SVGAGI. The CDR3 is 14 residues long. Trimming pared 7 bases from V and 1 base from J, leaving 13 bases between.

The rearrangement joins TRBV27 to TRBJ2-4; the D gene is possibly TRBD2 (7 bases). This CDR3 spans 13 amino acids. Per germline, CDR1 MNHEY and CDR2 SMNVEV (reference sequence). The V gene lost 5 bases and the J gene lost 9 bases, with 14 bases spanning the gap. CDR3 DNA sequence: TGTGCCAGCAGTGGGGGGGGCAGCGGCATTCAGTACTTC. Translation gives CASSGGGSGIQYF.

The chain employs TRBV7-2 and TRBJ1-2, with a possible D match to TRBD1 (5 bases). Germline loops: CDR1 SGHTA, CDR2 FQGNSA. The CDR3 runs to 19 residues. V was trimmed by 5 bases and J by 1 base, leaving 26 bases between them. CDR3 nucleotide sequence: TGTGCCAGCAGCACCGCCGGGACTGAGAACGGCCCCTTTAACTATGGCTACACCTTC. This translates into CASSTAGTENGPFNYGYTF.

For the CDR3, the DNA is TGTGCCAGCAGACATTCCGGGACTAGCAGAGAGACCCAGTACTTC. Residues: CASRHSGTSRETQYF. V gene TRBV3-1 (or the pseudogene TRBV3-2) combines with J gene TRBJ2-5; the match to TRBD2 covers 9 bases. The CDR3 has 15 amino acids. CDR1 is LGHDT, CDR2 YNNKEL, per germline (reference sequence). V lost 6 bases, J lost 4 bases, and 9 bases stayed unmatched.

J is TRBJ1-4 and V is TRBV7-9; 10 bases agree with TRBD1. This CDR3 spans 14 amino acids. The germline V gene encodes CDR1 SEHNR and CDR2 FQNEAQ (reference sequence). Trimming cost V 5 bases and J 8 bases; bases outside gene matches: 5. CDR3 sequence: CASSPGQGREKLFF. For the CDR3, the DNA is TGTGCCAGCAGCCCGGGACAGGGGCGCGAAAAACTGTTTTTT.

This clone was counted once. This chain uses TRBV19 with TRBJ2-7, with TRBD1 matching over 11 bases. CDR1 is LNHDA and CDR2 is SQIVND in the germline V gene (reference sequence). V lost 2 bases and J lost 2; bases outside the gene matches: 2. The CDR3 has 15 amino acids. The CDR3 region is CASSISDRGPYEQYF. CDR3 DNA sequence: TGTGCCAGTAGTATATCGGACAGGGGGCCCTACGAGCAGTACTTC.

The chain has TRBV29-1 and TRBJ2-1; 12 bases align to TRBD2. The J segment lost 9 bases and the V segment lost 6 bases, leaving 24 bases of the junction unmatched. Germline V CDR1 and CDR2: SQVTM, ANQGSEA. The CDR3 contains 19 residues. The CDR3 sequence is CSVLGQGRPLAGGFFEQFF. The CDR3 DNA sequence: TGCAGCGTGTTAGGACAGGGAAGACCACTAGCGGGAGGTTTTTTTGAGCAGTTCTTC.

This chain joins TRBV12-3 or TRBV12-4 and TRBJ2-3; D gene unclear. CDR3 length: 12 amino acids. V shed 8 bases and J shed 2 bases, with 8 bases lying between them. The CDR3 DNA follows: TGTGCCAGCGGAGTAACCACAGATACGCAGTATTTT. This encodes CASGVTTDTQYF.

The chain has TRBV10-3 and TRBJ2-2; TRBD2 matches at 9 bases. The V gene's germline CDR1 is ENHRY and CDR2 SYGVKD. With 0 bases clipped from V and 6 bases from J, the junction kept 8 bases outside the gene matches. The CDR3 runs to 17 residues. CDR3 sequence reads: CAISESWVAGASGELFF. CDR3 bases: TGTGCCATCAGTGAGTCTTGGGTAGCGGGAGCATCCGGGGAGCTGTTTTTT.

Only one count was recorded for this clone. The V gene is TRBV10-3, the J gene TRBJ2-2; tentatively, D is TRBD1 (6 bases). The germline gives CDR1 ENHRY, CDR2 SYGVKD. The ends were cut back, 6 bases at V and 3 bases at J, with 11 bases in the middle. The CDR3 is 14 residues long. The CDR3 sequence is CAISRDTYTGELFF. CDR3 nucleotides: TGTGCCATCAGCAGGGACACTTACACCGGGGAGCTGTTTTTT.

The rearrangement uses TRBV15 and TRBJ2-5; 10 bases match TRBD2. This CDR3 region has 16 residues. Germline V CDR1 and CDR2: LNHNV, YYDKDF (reference sequence). Germline trimming cut 3 bases from V and 5 bases from J; bases unmatched to any gene: 9. DNA for the CDR3: TGTGCCACCAGCAGTCTAGCGGGAGCAGTTATTGAGACCCAGTACTTC. This encodes CATSSLAGAVIETQYF.

This clone was seen once. The J gene is TRBJ1-1, the V gene TRBV7-2, with a possible D match to TRBD1 (5 bases). The CDR3 is made up of 15 amino acids. V lost 2 bases and J lost 4, with 14 bases in between. CDR1 is SGHTA and CDR2 is FQGNSA in the germline V gene. CDR3 loop: CASSLWIGAGTEAFF. CDR3 sequence (DNA): TGTGCCAGCAGCTTATGGATAGGGGCCGGCACTGAAGCTTTCTTT.

The chain employs TRBV30 and TRBJ2-1; 10 bases line up with TRBD1. V shed 0 bases, J shed 4 bases, and the junction held 3 bases outside the gene matches. The CDR3 totals 15 residues. CDR1 is GTSNPN and CDR2 is SVGIG in the germline V gene (reference sequence). CDR3 DNA: TGTGCCTGGAGTGTACGACAGGGGGCTTACAATGAGCAGTTCTTC. This translates into CAWSVRQGAYNEQFF. The whole variable domain, filled in from reference TRBV30 and TRBJ2-1, reads SQTIHQWPATLVQPVGSPLSLECTVEGTSNPNLYWYRQAAGRGLQLLFYSVGIGQISSEVPQNLSASRPQDRQFILSSKKLLLSDSGFYLCAWSVRQGAYNEQFFGPGTRLTVL.

The chain carries TRBV6-5 and TRBJ2-4, with a weak D call TRBD2 (6 bases). The V gene lost 0 bases and the J gene lost 0 bases, with 9 bases spanning the gap. Germline CDR1 is MNHEY and CDR2 is SVGAGI. The CDR3 covers 16 residues. The CDR3 DNA follows: TGTGCCAGCAGTTACTCGACGGGAGAAGCCAAAAACATTCAGTACTTC. It codes for CASSYSTGEAKNIQYF.

Turning to this clone: One end of the junction does not line up with germline, which may come from a read error. This chain joins TRBV5-1 and TRBJ2-7; perhaps TRBD1 as D (6 bases). Germline V gives CDR1 SGHRS, CDR2 YFSETQ. The CDR3 covers 15 residues. The CDR3, as DNA: TGCGCCAGCAGATTGGACAGACAGAAGCGCCACGAGCAGTACTTC. It translates to CASRLDRQKRHEQYF. The full variable domain, its missing parts supplied by reference TRBV5-1 and TRBJ2-7, is KAGVTQTPRYLIKTRGQQVTLSCSPISGHRSVSWYQQTPGQGLQFLFEYFSETQRNKGNFPGRFSGRQFSNSRSEMNVSTLELGDSALYLCASRLDRQKRHEQYFGPGTRLTVT.

The V and J genes are TRBV10-3 and TRBJ1-3; D is undetermined. Germline V CDR1 and CDR2: ENHRY, SYGVKD. CDR3 size: 13 residues. Trimming pared 9 bases from V and 0 bases from J, leaving 9 bases between. CDR3: CAISGVSGNTIYF. In DNA form, the CDR3 reads TGTGCCATTTCCGGGGTCTCTGGAAACACCATATATTTT.

This chain links TRBV6-5 with TRBJ1-4; D remains unclear. Trimming took off 0 bases at V and 1 base at J, with 9 bases between the two ends. The germline V gene has CDR1 MNHEY and CDR2 SVGAGI. The CDR3 has 16 residues. CDR3: CASSYSIGRTNEKLFF. In DNA form, the CDR3 reads TGTGCCAGCAGTTACTCGATTGGCAGAACTAATGAAAAACTGTTTTTT.

CDR3 residues: CASSYTLDRGPTEAFF. DNA of the CDR3: TGTGCCAGCAGCTATACATTAGACAGGGGGCCAACTGAAGCTTTCTTT. The chain links TRBV27 to TRBJ1-1; TRBD1 aligns across 10 bases. This CDR3 has 16 residues. The junction had 12 bases not matched to a gene; V was cut back by 6 bases and J by 5 bases. Germline V gives CDR1 MNHEY, CDR2 SMNVEV (reference sequence).

The chain joins TRBV27 to TRBJ2-1; TRBD2 matches at 8 bases. Germline CDR1 is MNHEY and CDR2 is SMNVEV (reference sequence). J was trimmed by 1 base and V by 2 bases; bases with no gene match: 4. This CDR3 has 16 amino acids. This CDR3 is CASSLTSGNSYNEQFF. Written as DNA, the CDR3 is TGTGCCAGCAGTTTAACTAGCGGTAATTCCTACAATGAGCAGTTCTTC.

J is TRBJ1-1 and V is TRBV7-9; 8 bases match TRBD1. This CDR3 is 12 amino acids long. The junction had 3 bases not matched to a gene; V was cut back by 5 bases and J by 7 bases. Germline CDR1 is SEHNR and CDR2 is FQNEAQ (reference sequence). CDR3 sequence reads: CASSGQGIEAFF. The CDR3 DNA reads as TGTGCCAGCAGCGGACAGGGAATTGAAGCTTTCTTT. The variable domain in full, completed from reference TRBV7-9 and TRBJ1-1, reads DTGVSQNPRHKITKRGQNVTFRCDPISEHNRLYWYRQTLGQGPEFLTYFQNEAQLEKSRLLSDRFSAERPKGSFSTLEIQRTEQGDSAMYLCASSGQGIEAFFGQGTRLTVV.

The chain couples TRBV19 to TRBJ2-5, with D maybe TRBD2 (6 bases). The CDR3 has 19 residues. Trimming left V 3 bases short and J 2 bases short, with 25 bases between. Germline V gene sequence: CDR1 LNHDA, CDR2 SQIVND (reference sequence). CDR3 residues: CASSIGVQGGFWGQETQYF. CDR3 coding DNA: TGTGCCAGTAGTATTGGTGTCCAGGGAGGTTTCTGGGGGCAAGAGACCCAGTACTTC.

The V and J genes are TRBV6-6 and TRBJ1-3; D not certain. The CDR3 has 15 amino acids. V gave up 5 bases and J gave up 0 bases, with 11 bases separating them. Germline CDR1 and CDR2: MNHNY and SVGAGI (reference sequence). The CDR3 DNA reads TGTGCCAGCAGTACCCCTCGGAGCTCTGGAAACACCATATATTTT. Its protein is CASSTPRSSGNTIYF.

V gene TRBV18 combines with J gene TRBJ1-2; TRBD1 might be the D (5 bases). Trimming shortened V by 1 base and J by 4 bases, and 7 bases separated the two germline ends. The CDR3 has 13 residues. The germline V gene encodes CDR1 KGHSH and CDR2 LQKENI. CDR3 nucleotides: TGTGCCAGCTCACCACGGACATCCTATGGCTACACCTTC. The encoded protein is CASSPRTSYGYTF. Full variable domain (remainder filled in from reference TRBV18 and TRBJ1-2): NAGVMQNPRHLVRRRGQEARLRCSPMKGHSHVYWYRQLPEEGLKFMVYLQKENIIDESGMPKERFSAEFPKEGPSILRIQQVVRGDSAAYFCASSPRTSYGYTFGSGTRLTVV.

The CDR3 spells CASSPDKNQPQHF. CDR3 DNA sequence: TGTGCCAGCAGCCCCGACAAGAATCAGCCCCAGCATTTT. The gene calls are TRBV6-1 and TRBJ1-5; D unresolved. Trimming took off 6 bases at V and 4 bases at J, with 10 bases between the two ends. The CDR3 extends over 13 amino acids. Germline V lookup: CDR1 MNHNS, CDR2 SASEGT.

Only one count was recorded for this clone. This sequence joins TRBV29-1 and TRBJ2-5; TRBD2 aligns across 8 bases. V lost 0 bases and J lost 1; bases outside the gene matches: 7. Per germline, CDR1 SQVTM and CDR2 ANQGSEA. The CDR3 length is 16 residues. The CDR3 nucleotides read TGCAGCGTTGAAGATTGGGCGGGAGGAATCCAAGAGACCCAGTACTTC. Translating it yields CSVEDWAGGIQETQYF.

This chain connects TRBV6-5 to TRBJ1-6; a possible D gene is TRBD1 (6 bases). The V gene lost 5 bases and the J gene lost 9 bases, with 17 bases spanning the gap. The CDR3 contains 15 residues. CDR1 and CDR2 from the germline V gene are MNHEY and SVGAGI. CDR3 in amino acids: CASSTTRGAGSPLHF. As DNA, the CDR3 is TGTGCCAGCAGTACAACCAGGGGCGCCGGTTCACCCCTCCACTTT.

This clone was observed a single time. The chain combines TRBV19 with TRBJ1-2, with 7 bases matching TRBD1. V lost 5 bases, J lost 10 bases, and 13 bases stayed unmatched. Looked up from germline, CDR1 is LNHDA and CDR2 is SQIVND (reference sequence). This CDR3 contains 14 residues. The CDR3 reads CASSFERWTGSYTF. In nucleotides, the CDR3 is TGTGCCAGTAGTTTCGAACGTTGGACAGGTTCCTACACCTTC.

The gene calls are TRBV6-2 or TRBV6-3 and TRBJ2-5, with 7 bases lining up with TRBD2. V lost 4 bases to trimming and J lost 5 bases; unmatched junction nucleotides: 4. CDR3 length equals 13 residues. Germline CDR1 and CDR2: MNHEY and SVGEGT. The CDR3 is CASSLGLVETQYF. DNA of the CDR3: TGTGCCAGCAGTTTAGGACTAGTGGAGACCCAGTACTTC.